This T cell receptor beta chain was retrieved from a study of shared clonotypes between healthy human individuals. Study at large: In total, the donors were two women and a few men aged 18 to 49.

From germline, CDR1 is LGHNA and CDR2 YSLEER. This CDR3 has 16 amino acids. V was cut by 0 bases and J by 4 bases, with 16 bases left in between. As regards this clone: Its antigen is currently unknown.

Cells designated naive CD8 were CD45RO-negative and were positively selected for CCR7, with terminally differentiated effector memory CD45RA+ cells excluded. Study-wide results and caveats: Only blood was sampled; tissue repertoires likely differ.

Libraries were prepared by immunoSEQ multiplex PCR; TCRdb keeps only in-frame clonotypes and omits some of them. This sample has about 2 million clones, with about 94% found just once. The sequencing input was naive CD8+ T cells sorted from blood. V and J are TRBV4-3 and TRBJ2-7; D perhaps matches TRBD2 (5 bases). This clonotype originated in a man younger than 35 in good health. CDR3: CASSQDYGEREYEQYF. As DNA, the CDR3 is TGCGCCAGCAGCCAAGATTATGGGGAACGGGAATACGAGCAGTACTTC.